The clone carrying this T cell receptor (beta chain) came up once. This sample is part of a study of memory CD4+ T cells and cytomegalovirus serostatus. V dropped 3 bases and J dropped 4; count of bases not matched to a gene: 6. Per the germline V gene, CDR1 is MNHEY and CDR2 is SVGAGI. The CDR3 consists of 15 residues. Single viable CD3+CD4+CD8-CD45RO+ cells were sorted as the memory CD4+ T cells. Data came from immunoSEQ multiplex PCR; TCRdb stores just in-frame clones and leaves some out. The top ten hold 0.6% to 0.95% of the sample, which has about 48,000 clones, over 75% seen once. Sample: memory CD4+ T cells from blood. The clonotype originates from an adult in good health and CMV-seronegative. The rearrangement links TRBV6-5 to TRBJ2-5; 9 bases fit TRBD1. The CDR3 protein is CASSYGTGRIETQYF. DNA for the CDR3: TGTGCCAGCAGTTATGGGACAGGGCGAATAGAGACCCAGTACTTC.